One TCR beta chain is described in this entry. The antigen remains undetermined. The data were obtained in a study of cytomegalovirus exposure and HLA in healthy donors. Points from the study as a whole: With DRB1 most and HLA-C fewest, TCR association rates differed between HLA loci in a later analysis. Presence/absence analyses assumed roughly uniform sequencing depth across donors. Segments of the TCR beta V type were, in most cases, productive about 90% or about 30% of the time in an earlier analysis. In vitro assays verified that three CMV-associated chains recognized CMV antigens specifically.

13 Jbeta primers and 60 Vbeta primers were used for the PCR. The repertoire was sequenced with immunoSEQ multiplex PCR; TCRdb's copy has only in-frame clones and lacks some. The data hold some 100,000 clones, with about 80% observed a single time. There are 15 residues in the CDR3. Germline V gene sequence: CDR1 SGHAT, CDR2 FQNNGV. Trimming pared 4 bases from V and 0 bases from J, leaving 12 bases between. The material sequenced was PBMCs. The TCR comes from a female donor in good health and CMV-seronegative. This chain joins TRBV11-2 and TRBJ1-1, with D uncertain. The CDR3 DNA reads TGTGCCAGCAGCTCTTTTGGCACCATGAACACTGAAGCTTTCTTT. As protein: CASSSFGTMNTEAFF.